Each of the 10 T cell receptor beta chains below was sequenced from the same sample in a study of cytomegalovirus exposure and HLA in healthy donors. Both 60 Vbeta primers and 13 Jbeta primers went into the PCR. Repertoires were generated with immunoSEQ multiplex PCR, while TCRdb's copy carries only in-frame clones and drops some. The profile shows some 120,000 clones, about 80% of them singletons. The specimen was PBMCs. The origin of the receptors is a male donor in good health and CMV-seronegative.

This rearrangement joins TRBV4-2 to TRBJ2-1; 10 nucleotides line up with TRBD1. V trimming: 3 bases; J trimming: 8 bases; junction bases outside the gene matches: 7. The CDR3 covers 15 residues. CDR1 is LGHNA, CDR2 YNFKEQ, per germline. The CDR3 here is CASSHPGTGEHEQFF. The CDR3 DNA reads TGTGCCAGCAGCCATCCCGGGACAGGGGAGCATGAGCAGTTCTTC.

The chain links TRBV11-2 to TRBJ2-7; D is possibly TRBD2 (5 bases). The CDR3 loop spans 14 amino acids. Per the germline V gene, CDR1 is SGHAT and CDR2 is FQNNGV. The V end was cut by 6 bases, the J end by 0 bases, with 12 bases between. In DNA form, the CDR3 reads TGTGCCAGCAGTTCGCCTACTAGCTCCTACGAGCAGTACTTC. This gives the protein CASSSPTSSYEQYF. The whole variable domain, remainder taken from reference TRBV11-2 and TRBJ2-7, is EAGVAQSPRYKIIEKRQSVAFWCNPISGHATLYWYQQILGQGPKLLIQFQNNGVVDDSQLPKDRFSAERLKGVDSTLKIQPAKLEDSAVYLCASSSPTSSYEQYFGPGTRLTVT.

The CDR3 DNA is TGTGCCAGCAGTCTATTTCGGGACAGGGGCGCCAATGAGCAGTTCTTC. Protein product: CASSLFRDRGANEQFF. The J gene is TRBJ2-1, the V gene TRBV27, with 10 bases fitting TRBD1. The CDR3 spans 16 residues. V shed 5 bases, J shed 6 bases, and the junction held 10 bases outside the gene matches. Per the germline V gene, CDR1 is MNHEY and CDR2 is SMNVEV (reference sequence).

Concerning this clone: At one of its ends the junction is not consistent with the germline gene, which may arise from a read error. J is TRBJ1-2 and V is TRBV5-4; TRBD1 aligns across 7 bases. Germline-derived CDR1 and CDR2 are SGHNT and YYREEE (reference sequence). This CDR3 has 16 amino acids. The CDR3 is CASTWEGGLTNYGYTF. In DNA, the CDR3 is TGTGCCAGCACCTGGGAAGGGGGCCTTACTAACTATGGCTACACCTTT.

The gene calls are TRBV18 and TRBJ1-1; TRBD1 agrees at 7 bases. Germline V lookup: CDR1 KGHSH, CDR2 LQKENI. The V gene end was trimmed by 3 bases and the J gene end by 5 bases; junction bases not matched to a gene: 3. This CDR3 region has 13 residues. CDR3 coding DNA: TGTGCCAGCTCACCGGGGACAGAGACTGAAGCTTTCTTT. Translated, it gives CASSPGTETEAFF.

The chain employs TRBV5-1 and TRBJ2-3; TRBD1 matches at 11 bases. Germline loops: CDR1 SGHRS, CDR2 YFSETQ. CDR3 length: 14 residues. After removal of 5 bases from V and 4 bases from J, the junction contained 3 bases not matched to a gene. The CDR3: CASRGQGDPDTQYF. The CDR3 DNA reads as TGCGCCAGCAGGGGACAGGGGGACCCAGATACGCAGTATTTT.

In this sample, this clone turned up once. The chain recombines TRBV4-1 with TRBJ2-2, with TRBD2 matching over 7 bases. The CDR3 contains 16 residues. V was pared by 4 bases and J by 1 base, with 6 bases of the junction left unmatched. Germline CDR1 reads MGHRA; CDR2 reads YSYEKL. The CDR3 DNA reads as TGCGCCAGCAGCCTTGGAGCGGGGATGAACACCGGGGAGCTGTTTTTT. Residues: CASSLGAGMNTGELFF.

This chain links TRBV7-9 with TRBJ1-4; D gene uncertain. V gave up 1 base and J gave up 4 bases, with 7 bases separating them. Germline V gene sequence: CDR1 SEHNR, CDR2 FQNEAQ (reference sequence). The CDR3 covers 14 residues. The CDR3 region is CASSLEKSNEKLFF. CDR3 DNA sequence: TGTGCCAGCAGCTTAGAGAAGAGTAATGAAAAACTGTTTTTT.

This chain uses TRBV13 with TRBJ1-1; 8 nucleotides agree with TRBD1. CDR1 is PRHDT and CDR2 is FYEKMQ in the germline V gene (reference sequence). Trimming at V came to 5 bases and at J to 4 bases, leaving 12 bases not matched to a gene. The CDR3 has 16 residues. The CDR3 coding sequence is TGTGCCAGCAGCGCAGGGGGCGCAGATCTGCGCACTGAAGCTTTCTTT. The encoded protein is CASSAGGADLRTEAFF.

The rearrangement uses TRBV10-3 and TRBJ1-1, with a weak D call TRBD1 (6 bases). This CDR3 is 14 amino acids long. V dropped 5 bases and J dropped 1 base, with 11 bases sitting between them. Germline V gene data show CDR1 as ENHRY and CDR2 as SYGVKD. The DNA for the CDR3 is TGTGCCATCAGTACAGGGACCTCGAACACTGAAGCTTTCTTT. Its protein product is CAISTGTSNTEAFF.